What follows are 13 T cell receptor beta chains derived from one specimen sequenced in a study of blood T cell repertoires in COVID-19. Produced via immunoSEQ multiplex PCR; TCRdb's table is partial and in-frame only. Of fewer than 350,000 clones listed, 90% were seen once; the top ten hold roughly 1.6%. The sequenced sample consisted of PBMCs or T cells enriched from blood (not recorded which). Source of these receptors: a woman under 30 with acute COVID-19.

This clone appeared a single time. The chain has TRBV5-1 and TRBJ2-1, with D unclear. The CDR3 runs 12 residues. Germline V gene sequence: CDR1 SGHRS, CDR2 YFSETQ. Trimming removed 2 bases at V and 6 bases at J, with 6 bases between. The CDR3: CASSFIANEQFF. The CDR3 nucleotides are TGCGCCAGCAGCTTTATAGCCAATGAGCAGTTCTTC.

This clone was seen a single time. The rearrangement joins TRBV30 to TRBJ1-5; unclear D gene. V was pared by 1 base and J by 5 bases, with 9 bases between. CDR1 is GTSNPN, CDR2 SVGIG, per germline (reference sequence). The CDR3 covers 13 residues. The CDR3 coding sequence is TGTGCCTGGAGTGCAGGCCGCGATCAGCCCCAGCATTTT. Its translation is CAWSAGRDQPQHF.

The genes are TRBV27 and TRBJ2-5; 7 positions match TRBD1. J gave up 6 bases and V 7 bases, and 8 bases lay outside the gene matches. Germline lookup yields CDR1 MNHEY and CDR2 SMNVEV (reference sequence). The CDR3 sequence is 13 residues long. The CDR3: CASIDRVMQTQYF. CDR3 bases: TGTGCCAGCATCGACAGGGTCATGCAGACCCAGTACTTC.

This chain uses TRBV5-1 with TRBJ2-5; D gene ambiguous. Germline-derived CDR1 and CDR2 are SGHRS and YFSETQ. V lost 4 bases, J lost 1 base, and 5 bases lay in between. The CDR3 is made up of 12 amino acids. CDR3 sequence (DNA): TGCGCCAGCAGCATATCCCAAGAGACCCAGTACTTC. Its translation: CASSISQETQYF.

Turning to this clone: The sample contains more than one DNA sequence encoding this CDR3. The chain couples TRBV5-4 to TRBJ2-7; 7 bases line up with TRBD2. The CDR3 runs to 13 residues. V shed 7 bases and J 4 bases; nucleotides not matched to a gene: 8. Germline CDR1 reads SGHNT; CDR2 reads YYREEE (reference sequence). This chain's CDR3 is CASSPSGGYEQYF. The CDR3 DNA sequence: TGTGCCAGCTCCCCCTCGGGGGGTTACGAGCAGTACTTC.

The chain is built from TRBV29-1 and TRBJ1-3; D not certain. CDR3 length: 11 residues. V lost 7 bases, J lost 8 bases, and 12 bases lay in between. Germline values: CDR1 SQVTM, CDR2 ANQGSEA. The CDR3, as DNA: TGCAGCGGGAGGGATTGGGACACCATATATTTT. This sequence encodes CSGRDWDTIYF.

The chain recombines TRBV18 with TRBJ1-1, with D unresolved. V was clipped by 2 bases and J by 1 base, with 5 bases between them. This CDR3 spans 13 amino acids. Germline CDR1 reads KGHSH; CDR2 reads LQKENI. The CDR3 spells CASSPSENTEAFF. The CDR3 coding sequence is TGTGCCAGCTCACCATCAGAGAACACTGAAGCTTTCTTT.

The V gene is TRBV6-5, the J gene TRBJ1-4; 7 nucleotides line up with TRBD1. Germline trimming cut 5 bases from V and 6 bases from J; bases unmatched to any gene: 6. This CDR3 is 14 amino acids long. Germline V CDR1 and CDR2: MNHEY, SVGAGI. CDR3: CASSKQGTDEKLFF. The CDR3 region has the DNA TGTGCCAGCAGTAAACAGGGGACAGATGAAAAACTGTTTTTT.

J is TRBJ2-2 and V is TRBV24-1; no firm D call. V lost 4 bases and J 6 bases, leaving 14 bases between the germline ends. Germline lookup yields CDR1 KGHDR and CDR2 SFDVKD. The CDR3 loop spans 15 amino acids. The CDR3 DNA reads as TGTGCCACCAGTGACCCTACTACGGGTGCCGGGGAGCTGTTTTTT. It specifies CATSDPTTGAGELFF.

The rearrangement links TRBV11-3 to TRBJ2-1; possible D gene TRBD1, 5 bases. The germline gives CDR1 SGHNT, CDR2 YENEEA. The CDR3 has 15 residues. The germline V and J ends were trimmed by 5 bases and 8 bases, with 19 bases remaining between them. This CDR3 is CASSAQGVPGDEQFF. DNA of the CDR3: TGTGCCAGCAGCGCACAAGGGGTTCCGGGCGATGAGCAGTTCTTC.

The rearrangement uses TRBV30 and TRBJ2-5; D is undetermined. V dropped 0 bases and J dropped 1 base, with 9 bases sitting between them. Germline V gene sequence: CDR1 GTSNPN, CDR2 SVGIG (reference sequence). This CDR3 comprises 14 residues. In DNA, the CDR3 is TGTGCCTGGAGTGTAGGAGCCCCCCAAGAGACCCAGTACTTC. Its protein product is CAWSVGAPQETQYF.

A word on this clone: Other DNA sequences of this sample code for an identical CDR3. The chain joins TRBV18 to TRBJ2-1, with TRBD2 identical over 7 bases. Germline CDR1 KGHSH, CDR2 LQKENI. V shed 1 base, J shed 5 bases, and the junction held 2 bases outside the gene matches. CDR3 length: 14 residues. CDR3 protein: CASSPLREDNEQFF. CDR3 nucleotide sequence: TGTGCCAGCTCACCACTTCGGGAGGACAATGAGCAGTTCTTC.

The chain links TRBV5-1 to TRBJ2-2; 13 bases are a match to TRBD2. The germline V gene encodes CDR1 SGHRS and CDR2 YFSETQ. This CDR3 has 18 residues. V lost 0 bases and J lost 4; bases outside the gene matches: 6. CDR3 loop: CASSLAATSGRGTGELFF. CDR3 DNA: TGCGCCAGCAGCTTGGCCGCTACTAGCGGGAGGGGCACCGGGGAGCTGTTTTTT.